This T cell receptor beta chain was captured by sequencing in a study of response to subunit inactivated influenza vaccine. Study outcomes and limitations: Authors proposed each seasonal influenza vaccination draws in few new T cells.

This clonotype showed up many times. Antigen specificity is unknown. One entry per CDR3 protein results from TCRdb running MiXCR on the RT-PCR reads. This sample carries some 180,000 distinct CDR3 sequences, about 9% of them seen once, and the ten largest clones take 9.5% to 13%. The sequence was obtained from a man aged 45-60 years who received an inactivated influenza vaccine. Sample: non-naive T cells sorted from PBMCs, taken on the day of vaccination.

The CDR3 region has the DNA TGCGCCAGCAGCTTGGTGGGCAGGGCAAGCTACAATGAGCAGTTCTTC. Translation: CASSLVGRASYNEQFF. The V call is TRBV5-1, the J call TRBJ2-1; D may be TRBD1 (5 bases). The ends were cut back, 0 bases at V and 3 bases at J, with 13 bases in the middle. Germline CDR1 reads SGHRS; CDR2 reads YFSETQ. CDR3 length: 16 amino acids.